These 27 T cell receptor beta chains were sequenced from one sample in a study of shared clonotypes between healthy human individuals. Naive CD8 cells lacked CD45RO, underwent positive selection for CCR7 and left out terminally differentiated effector memory CD45RA+ cells. Method: immunoSEQ multiplex PCR; TCRdb's copy keeps in-frame clones and lacks some. The sample records around 2,000,000 clones, 93% being singletons. The source material was naive CD8+ T cells from PBMCs. Source of these receptors: a man between 18 and 35 years old in good health. Some clones in this sample may be carry-over from other donors' samples.

This chain links TRBV19 with TRBJ2-1; no clear D gene. V lost 7 bases and J 6 bases, leaving 13 bases between the germline ends. The CDR3 sequence is 13 residues long. CDR1 and CDR2 (germline): LNHDA, SQIVND (reference sequence). The CDR3 DNA sequence: TGTGCCAGTACCACAGAAATGGGCAATGAGCAGTTCTTC. This encodes CASTTEMGNEQFF.

The chain is built from TRBV30 and TRBJ2-7; 8 nucleotides align to TRBD1. The CDR3 consists of 15 residues. J was trimmed by 2 bases and V by 0 bases; bases with no gene match: 6. Germline V CDR1 and CDR2: GTSNPN, SVGIG (reference sequence). The CDR3 DNA reads as TGTGCCTGGAGTGTATTGTCAGGGGGCCCCTACGAGCAGTACTTC. It yields the protein CAWSVLSGGPYEQYF.

The chain uses TRBV7-2 and TRBJ1-3; D is possibly TRBD1 (6 bases). The germline gives CDR1 SGHTA, CDR2 FQGNSA. This CDR3 has 17 amino acids. Trimming took 3 bases from V and 2 from J, leaving 17 bases between them. The CDR3, as DNA: TGTGCCAGCAGCTTCAGGCCGGGACACAGGACTGGAAACACCATATATTTT. Translated, it gives CASSFRPGHRTGNTIYF.

The rearrangement joins TRBV6-1 to TRBJ1-2, with D maybe TRBD1 (5 bases). With 6 bases removed from V and 1 base from J, the gap between germline ends came to 9 bases. Germline-derived CDR1 and CDR2 are MNHNS and SASEGT. The CDR3 has 13 amino acids. Here the CDR3 reads CASRETVNYGYTF. The DNA for the CDR3 is TGTGCCAGCAGGGAGACAGTTAACTATGGCTACACCTTC.

This chain connects TRBV5-1 to TRBJ2-5; the D gene is possibly TRBD2 (5 bases). The CDR3 is made up of 15 amino acids. Germline-derived CDR1 and CDR2 are SGHRS and YFSETQ. With 4 bases removed from V and 5 bases from J, the gap between germline ends came to 18 bases. The CDR3 protein is CASSQISSGRETQYF. The CDR3, as DNA: TGCGCCAGCAGCCAAATATCATCGGGAAGGGAGACCCAGTACTTC.

This sequence joins TRBV6-6 and TRBJ2-5; 9 bases are shared with TRBD1. The CDR3 runs to 15 residues. CDR1 and CDR2 from the germline V gene are MNHNY and SVGAGI (reference sequence). V shed 7 bases and J 3 bases; nucleotides not matched to a gene: 9. The CDR3 here is CASKRFGDREETQYF. CDR3 nucleotides: TGTGCCAGCAAGCGTTTCGGGGACAGGGAAGAGACCCAGTACTTC.

The rearrangement uses TRBV7-9 and TRBJ2-7, with 9 bases matching TRBD1. Germline V gene lookup returns CDR1 SEHNR and CDR2 FQNEAQ (reference sequence). The CDR3 has 17 residues. The V and J ends lost 5 bases and 3 bases, in that order; junction bases with no gene match: 14. CDR3: CASSLGGTGTGNYEQYF. CDR3 coding DNA: TGTGCCAGCAGCCTGGGGGGCACCGGGACAGGGAACTACGAGCAGTACTTC.

As to this clone: This sample includes further DNA sequences coding for the same CDR3. The rearrangement uses TRBV9 and TRBJ2-7; D tentatively fits TRBD1 or TRBD2 (5 bases each). V dropped 2 bases and J dropped 0 bases, with 12 bases sitting between them. The CDR3 is 15 amino acids. The V gene's germline CDR1 is SGDLS and CDR2 YYNGEE. The CDR3 protein is CASSVAGTSSYEQYF. The CDR3, as DNA: TGTGCCAGCAGCGTGGCCGGGACCAGCTCCTACGAGCAGTACTTC.

The chain joins TRBV15 to TRBJ2-7; 8 nucleotides line up with TRBD2. The CDR3 is 16 amino acids. CDR1 is LNHNV, CDR2 YYDKDF, per germline (reference sequence). J gave up 1 base and V 1 base, and 6 bases lay outside the gene matches. The DNA for the CDR3 is TGTGCCACCAGCAGAGCGGTTACTAGCGGATCCTACGAGCAGTACTTC. Translating gives CATSRAVTSGSYEQYF. Variable domain in full (rest from reference TRBV15 and TRBJ2-7): DAMVIQNPRYQVTQFGKPVTLSCSQTLNHNVMYWYQQKSSQAPKLLFHYYDKDFNNEADTPDNFQSRRPNTSFCFLDIRSPGLGDTAMYLCATSRAVTSGSYEQYFGPGTRLTVT.

The chain combines TRBV4-1 with TRBJ2-2; D gene unclear. V was shortened by 3 bases and J by 4 bases, with 9 bases between the two germline ends. Germline V gene lookup returns CDR1 MGHRA and CDR2 YSYEKL. This CDR3 contains 14 residues. CDR3 residues: CASSQSQGTGELFF. In nucleotides, the CDR3 is TGCGCCAGCAGCCAGAGTCAAGGCACCGGGGAGCTGTTTTTT.

The V and J genes are TRBV2 and TRBJ1-2; maybe TRBD1 (6 bases). This CDR3 contains 14 residues. Germline CDR1 SNHLY, CDR2 FYNNEI. V was cut by 4 bases and J by 3 bases, with 12 bases left in between. The CDR3 DNA is TGTGCCAGCAGTGGGTGGGGGCCAGACTATGGCTACACCTTC. As protein: CASSGWGPDYGYTF. Looking up the rest from reference TRBV2 and TRBJ1-2 gives the full variable domain: EPEVTQTPSHQVTQMGQEVILRCVPISNHLYFYWYRQILGQKVEFLVSFYNNEISEKSEIFDDQFSVERPDGSNFTLKIRSTKLEDSAMYFCASSGWGPDYGYTFGSGTRLTVV.

Details on this clone: Distinct nucleotide sequences in the sample also encode this CDR3. The genes are TRBV19 and TRBJ2-7; either TRBD1 or TRBD2 may supply D (5 bases each). From germline, CDR1 is LNHDA and CDR2 SQIVND (reference sequence). V lost 3 bases to trimming and J lost 2 bases, with 11 bases between them. There are 14 residues in the CDR3. CDR3 loop: CASSIGAGPYEQYF. CDR3 sequence (DNA): TGTGCCAGTAGTATCGGGGCAGGTCCCTACGAGCAGTACTTC.

V and J are TRBV19 and TRBJ1-4, with 9 bases aligning to TRBD1. Germline V gene sequence: CDR1 LNHDA, CDR2 SQIVND (reference sequence). V shed 7 bases and J 5 bases; nucleotides not matched to a gene: 8. The CDR3 consists of 15 residues. CDR3 amino acids: CASNDRGEFNEKLFF. The CDR3 bases are TGTGCCAGTAATGACAGGGGGGAGTTCAATGAAAAACTGTTTTTT.

CDR3 bases: TGTGCCAGCACGAGGGGTGGGGGTAACCAGCCCCAGCATTTT. Encoded protein: CASTRGGGNQPQHF. The rearrangement joins TRBV6-1 to TRBJ1-5; D might be TRBD1 (5 bases). Trimming cost V 7 bases and J 7 bases, with 17 bases left between them. The CDR3 length is 14 residues. Germline V lookup: CDR1 MNHNS, CDR2 SASEGT.

V and J are TRBV5-1 and TRBJ2-7; TRBD2 matches at 10 bases. Germline V gene data show CDR1 as SGHRS and CDR2 as YFSETQ. The CDR3 covers 14 residues. Trimming took 4 bases from V and 6 from J; bases not matched to a gene: 7. The CDR3 nucleotides are TGCGCCAGCAGCCTCACGCTAGCGGGAGTCGAGCAGTACTTC. Amino acid sequence: CASSLTLAGVEQYF. The full variable domain, with the rest looked up from reference TRBV5-1 and TRBJ2-7, is KAGVTQTPRYLIKTRGQQVTLSCSPISGHRSVSWYQQTPGQGLQFLFEYFSETQRNKGNFPGRFSGRQFSNSRSEMNVSTLELGDSALYLCASSLTLAGVEQYFGPGTRLTVT.

The chain has TRBV6-1 and TRBJ1-5, with 11 bases identical to TRBD1. V shed 7 bases and J 6 bases; nucleotides not matched to a gene: 8. Germline CDR1 and CDR2: MNHNS and SASEGT. CDR3 size: 15 residues. Here the CDR3 reads CASTQDRGLSQPQHF. CDR3 DNA: TGTGCCAGCACCCAGGACAGGGGGCTTAGTCAGCCCCAGCATTTT.

The chain joins TRBV2 to TRBJ2-5, with TRBD2 as a possible D gene (5 bases). The CDR3 runs to 14 residues. CDR1 is SNHLY and CDR2 is FYNNEI in the germline V gene. V lost 3 bases and J lost 5, with 13 bases in between. CDR3 loop: CASSDPDSVETQYF. CDR3 in DNA: TGTGCCAGCAGTGACCCGGACTCGGTTGAGACCCAGTACTTC.

With respect to this clone: The same CDR3 can be traced to other DNA sequences in this sample. The chain carries TRBV28 and TRBJ2-7; the D is unclear. This CDR3 is built from 12 residues. Germline lookup yields CDR1 MDHEN and CDR2 SYDVKM. The V gene lost 3 bases and the J gene lost 2 bases, with 5 bases spanning the gap. CDR3 in amino acids: CASSFSPYEQYF. CDR3 sequence (DNA): TGTGCCAGCAGTTTTTCTCCCTACGAGCAGTACTTC.

As for this clone: The identical CDR3 is also encoded by other nucleotide sequences in the sample. The chain is built from TRBV9 and TRBJ2-2; D possibly corresponds to TRBD2 (6 bases). The CDR3 extends over 14 amino acids. CDR1 is SGDLS, CDR2 YYNGEE, per germline. The V end was cut by 0 bases, the J end by 6 bases, with 9 bases between. The CDR3 region is CASSVGGVSGELFF. The CDR3 coding sequence is TGTGCCAGCAGCGTAGGCGGGGTATCCGGGGAGCTGTTTTTT.

This clone is a singleton in its sample. The chain carries TRBV6-5 and TRBJ2-1; D might be TRBD2 (5 bases). This CDR3 has 12 amino acids. V dropped 2 bases and J dropped 9 bases, with 8 bases sitting between them. Germline lookup yields CDR1 MNHEY and CDR2 SVGAGI. DNA for the CDR3: TGTGCCAGCAGTTACCGGGGTTCTGAGCAGTTCTTC. Translated, it gives CASSYRGSEQFF.

Concerning this clone itself: Within the sample, other DNA sequences also encode this same CDR3. The genes are TRBV27 and TRBJ2-7; 12 bases match TRBD2. CDR1 and CDR2 from the germline V gene are MNHEY and SMNVEV (reference sequence). V lost 5 bases, J lost 2 bases, and 4 bases stayed unmatched. This CDR3 region has 15 residues. CDR3 residues: CASSPRLAGAYEQYF. The CDR3 DNA sequence: TGTGCCAGCAGTCCGAGACTAGCGGGGGCCTACGAGCAGTACTTC.

The chain links TRBV7-8 to TRBJ2-7; TRBD1 matches at 7 bases. The CDR3 runs 14 residues. V gave up 5 bases and J gave up 3 bases; unmatched junction bases: 7. Germline V gene data show CDR1 as SGHVS and CDR2 as FQNEAQ. The CDR3 protein is CASSQQGPGYEQYF. CDR3 nucleotide sequence: TGTGCCAGCAGCCAACAGGGGCCAGGCTACGAGCAGTACTTC.

The chain recombines TRBV29-1 with TRBJ1-5, with 8 bases that match TRBD1. Germline assignment: CDR1 SQVTM and CDR2 ANQGSEA. The trim removed 7 bases at V and 4 bases at J, leaving 6 bases unmatched. This CDR3 comprises 13 residues. The CDR3 DNA sequence: TGCAGCGCAGGGACAGGAGAGAATCAGCCCCAGCATTTT. Its translation: CSAGTGENQPQHF.

The rearrangement joins TRBV6-1 to TRBJ2-7, with 16 bases that match TRBD2. The CDR3 has 17 residues. CDR1 MNHNS and CDR2 SASEGT come from the germline V gene. V shed 4 bases, J shed 2 bases, and the junction held 5 bases outside the gene matches. CDR3 coding DNA: TGTGCCAGCAGTGCCGGGACTAGCGGGAGGGCAGCCTACGAGCAGTACTTC. Translation gives CASSAGTSGRAAYEQYF.

The chain carries TRBV6-1 and TRBJ2-6, with TRBD1 as a possible D gene (6 bases). The germline V and J ends were trimmed by 6 bases and 4 bases, with 13 bases remaining between them. The CDR3 is 15 amino acids. Germline V gene lookup returns CDR1 MNHNS and CDR2 SASEGT. DNA of the CDR3: TGTGCCAGCAGCGAATCAGGGGTAGGGGCCAACGTCCTGACTTTC. This translates into CASSESGVGANVLTF.

The chain links TRBV11-2 to TRBJ1-1; D is unresolved. Germline V gene lookup returns CDR1 SGHAT and CDR2 FQNNGV. V lost 5 bases to trimming and J lost 2 bases, with 15 bases between them. There are 15 residues in the CDR3. The chain's CDR3 is CASSHLRAFNTEAFF. The CDR3 DNA reads TGTGCCAGCAGCCACCTGAGGGCTTTCAACACTGAAGCTTTCTTT. The full variable domain, with the rest looked up from reference TRBV11-2 and TRBJ1-1, is EAGVAQSPRYKIIEKRQSVAFWCNPISGHATLYWYQQILGQGPKLLIQFQNNGVVDDSQLPKDRFSAERLKGVDSTLKIQPAKLEDSAVYLCASSHLRAFNTEAFFGQGTRLTVV.

CDR3: CSVVATGYGYTF. CDR3 nucleotide sequence: TGCAGCGTTGTGGCGACAGGGTATGGCTACACCTTC. V gene TRBV29-1 combines with J gene TRBJ1-2; 7 positions agree with TRBD1. CDR1 is SQVTM, CDR2 ANQGSEA, per germline. V dropped 4 bases and J dropped 5; count of bases not matched to a gene: 4. There are 12 residues in the CDR3.